This T cell receptor beta chain was recorded in a study of T cell repertoires in cytomegalovirus infection. Study in general: CMV infection and matching HLA type were both indicated by public TCR beta signatures. General study results and limits: What dominated the ex vivo response were HLA-C-restricted CMV-specific TCR beta clonotypes.

V lost 2 bases, J lost 0 bases, and 13 bases stayed unmatched. The CDR3 spans 18 residues. Notes on this clonotype: Its antigen is undetermined.

TCRdb called the reads again in MiXCR, with one record for every CDR3 protein. In the table there are around 430,000 distinct CDR3 sequences, about two fifths of which are singletons. Sequenced here: cultured PBMCs, sampled from culture after CMV antigen stimulation. The V gene is TRBV12-3 or TRBV12-4, the J gene TRBJ2-7; the match to TRBD1 covers 7 bases. This sequence was found in a human donor in good health (CMV status not recorded). Some clones in this sample may be carry-over from other donors' samples. The chain's CDR3 is CASSLFEWTGQSSYEQYF. CDR3 in DNA: TGTGCCAGCAGTTTATTTGAGTGGACGGGACAGAGCTCCTACGAGCAGTACTTC.